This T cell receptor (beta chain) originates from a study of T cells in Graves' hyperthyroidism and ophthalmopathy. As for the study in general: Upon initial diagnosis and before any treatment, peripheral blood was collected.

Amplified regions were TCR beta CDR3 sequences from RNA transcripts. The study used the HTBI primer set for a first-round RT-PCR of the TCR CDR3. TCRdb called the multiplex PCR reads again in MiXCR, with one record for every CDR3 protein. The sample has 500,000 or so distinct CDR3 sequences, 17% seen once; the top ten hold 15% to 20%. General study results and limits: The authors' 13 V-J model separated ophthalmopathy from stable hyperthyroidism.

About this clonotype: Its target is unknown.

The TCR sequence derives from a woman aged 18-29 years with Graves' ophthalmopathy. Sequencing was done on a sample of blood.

CDR3 nucleotides: TGTGCCAGCGGCTACTCTGAGGGCGGCGAGCAGTACTTC. Protein sequence: CASGYSEGGEQYF. J is TRBJ2-7 and V is TRBV7-3; D perhaps matches TRBD2 (5 bases). Trimming removed 8 bases at V and 6 bases at J, with 17 bases between. The CDR3 length is 13 residues. Per germline, CDR1 SGHTA and CDR2 FQGTGA. Based on the CDR3 plus reference TRBV7-3 and TRBJ2-7, the full variable domain is GAGVSQTPSNKVTEKGKYVELRCDPISGHTALYWYRQSLGQGPEFLIYFQGTGAADDSGLPNDRFFAVRPEGSVSTLKIQRTERGDSAVYLCASGYSEGGEQYFGPGTRLTVT.